The 5 T cell receptor beta chains listed next were all sequenced from one sample in a study of blood T cell repertoires in COVID-19. Some clones are missing from TCRdb's copy, which holds only in-frame ones; the method was immunoSEQ multiplex PCR. The sample holds about 500,000 clones, roughly 89% seen once. The sequencing input was peripheral blood. These receptors all come from a man aged 18 to 30 with COVID-19, enrolled during active disease.

This clone has more than one count but fewer than ten. The CDR3 here is CASSGHREGQPQHF. In DNA form, the CDR3 reads TGTGCCAGCAGTGGCCACAGGGAGGGTCAGCCCCAGCATTTT. V and J are TRBV25-1 and TRBJ1-5; D might be TRBD1 (6 bases). CDR1 and CDR2 (germline): MGHDK, SYGVNS. The V and J ends lost 4 bases and 6 bases respectively, with 13 bases between them. The CDR3 has 14 residues.

The V call is TRBV15, the J call TRBJ1-3; weak D call: TRBD1 (5 bases). Germline loops: CDR1 LNHNV, CDR2 YYDKDF (reference sequence). The CDR3 loop spans 15 amino acids. V lost 0 bases and J lost 4, with 10 bases in between. The CDR3 is CATSRDTGVGNTIYF. The CDR3 DNA is TGTGCCACCAGCAGAGATACGGGGGTCGGAAACACCATATATTTT.

The chain employs TRBV5-5 and TRBJ1-5; 8 bases are a match to TRBD1. This CDR3 is built from 15 residues. The V and J ends lost 2 bases and 1 base, in that order; junction bases with no gene match: 2. Germline V CDR1 and CDR2: SGHKS, YYEKEE (reference sequence). DNA of the CDR3: TGTGCCAGCAGCTTAACAGGGGGGAGCAATCAGCCCCAGCATTTT. Amino acids: CASSLTGGSNQPQHF.

The chain uses TRBV5-5 and TRBJ1-6; D uncertain. The CDR3 length is 17 residues. CDR1 and CDR2 (germline): SGHKS, YYEKEE (reference sequence). Trimming took 4 bases from V and 0 from J, leaving 14 bases between them. The CDR3 loop is CASSPTRNRSYNSPLHF. As DNA, the CDR3 is TGTGCCAGCAGCCCCACTCGAAACCGCTCCTATAATTCACCCCTCCACTTT.

The chain couples TRBV18 to TRBJ1-1; D ambiguous. The CDR3 consists of 13 residues. The germline gives CDR1 KGHSH, CDR2 LQKENI. Trimming pared 0 bases from V and 10 bases from J, leaving 12 bases between. Written as DNA, the CDR3 is TGTGCCAGCTCACCACCGGAGGGCTCGGGAGCTTTCTTT. This sequence encodes CASSPPEGSGAFF.